Presented here are 29 T cell receptor beta chains from one specimen sequenced in a study of blood T cell repertoires in COVID-19. TCRdb's table, derived via immunoSEQ multiplex PCR, lists solely in-frame clones and lacks some. The sample yields a few hundred thousand clones, about 90% seen once. The sequencing input was PBMCs or T cells enriched from blood (not recorded which). The receptors were gathered from a woman in her twenties or thirties who had recovered from COVID-19.

CDR3 sequence reads: CASSQTVVSGANVLTF. CDR3 nucleotides: TGCGCCAGCAGCCAAACAGTCGTCTCTGGGGCCAACGTCCTGACTTTC. The V and J genes are TRBV5-1 and TRBJ2-6; no definite D call. The germline V gene encodes CDR1 SGHRS and CDR2 YFSETQ. The CDR3 covers 16 residues. Trimming took 4 bases from V and 0 from J, leaving 11 bases between them.

The V gene is TRBV11-2, the J gene TRBJ2-1; D uncertain. The V gene's germline CDR1 is SGHAT and CDR2 FQNNGV. Trimming cost V 0 bases and J 6 bases, with 6 bases left between them. The CDR3 loop spans 13 amino acids. For the CDR3, the DNA is TGTGCCAGCAGCTTAGACCAGGTCAATGAGCAGTTCTTC. It codes for CASSLDQVNEQFF.

CDR3 protein: CASSEQAGGSDNEQFF. In DNA, the CDR3 is TGTGCCAGCAGCGAGCAAGCAGGGGGTTCGGACAATGAGCAGTTCTTC. The chain uses TRBV7-6 and TRBJ2-1; 7 nucleotides match TRBD1. The CDR3 is made up of 16 amino acids. Germline V gene data show CDR1 as SGHVS and CDR2 as FNYEAQ. Germline trimming cut 5 bases from V and 5 bases from J; bases unmatched to any gene: 12.

The chain couples TRBV2 to TRBJ2-1; 11 bases are a match to TRBD1. The V gene's germline CDR1 is SNHLY and CDR2 FYNNEI. The CDR3 sequence is 16 residues long. Trimming took 4 bases from V and 8 from J; bases not matched to a gene: 10. The CDR3 DNA sequence: TGTGCCAGCAGTGGTCCGGACAGGGGGCGCATGGATGAGCAGTTCTTC. Translating gives CASSGPDRGRMDEQFF.

The chain uses TRBV12-3 or TRBV12-4 and TRBJ1-4; perhaps TRBD1 as D (5 bases). The V and J ends lost 3 bases and 8 bases respectively, with 10 bases between them. CDR3 length: 13 amino acids. CDR3 amino acids: CASSFGQTEKLFF. CDR3 nucleotides: TGTGCCAGCAGTTTTGGACAAACGGAAAAACTGTTTTTT.

V and J are TRBV19 and TRBJ1-1; the D is unclear. With 5 bases removed from V and 1 base from J, the gap between germline ends came to 17 bases. The CDR3 spans 16 residues. CDR1 is LNHDA, CDR2 SQIVND, per germline (reference sequence). The CDR3 region is CASSSSVFGENTEAFF. The CDR3, as DNA: TGTGCCAGTAGTTCCAGCGTGTTTGGAGAGAACACTGAAGCTTTCTTT.

V gene TRBV15 combines with J gene TRBJ1-3, with D perhaps matching TRBD1 (5 bases). This CDR3 has 17 amino acids. Germline-derived CDR1 and CDR2 are LNHNV and YYDKDF (reference sequence). V lost 0 bases, J lost 0 bases, and 12 bases lay in between. CDR3 region: CATSRDYGGFSGNTIYF. The CDR3 DNA reads TGTGCCACCAGCAGAGATTACGGGGGGTTCTCTGGAAACACCATATATTTT.

This clone was counted once. V usage is TRBV7-6 and J usage is TRBJ2-1; tentative D call: TRBD2 (6 bases). CDR1 is SGHVS and CDR2 is FNYEAQ in the germline V gene. Trimming removed 11 bases at V and 4 bases at J, with 15 bases between. This CDR3 is built from 13 residues. The DNA for the CDR3 is TGTGCCTCCCGAGATAGCGGTTACAATGAGCAGTTCTTC. Protein: CASRDSGYNEQFF.

The chain uses TRBV27 and TRBJ2-7, with 10 nucleotides matching TRBD2. V shed 0 bases, J shed 4 bases, and the junction held 0 bases outside the gene matches. Germline V CDR1 and CDR2: MNHEY, SMNVEV (reference sequence). The CDR3 is made up of 14 amino acids. The CDR3 sequence: CASSLSAGGYEQYF. In nucleotides, the CDR3 is TGTGCCAGCAGTTTATCAGCGGGAGGGTACGAGCAGTACTTC.

The rearrangement uses TRBV7-2 and TRBJ2-1; 9 bases fit TRBD2. J gave up 8 bases and V 5 bases, and 10 bases lay outside the gene matches. CDR1 is SGHTA and CDR2 is FQGNSA in the germline V gene. The CDR3 is 15 amino acids. The CDR3 region has the DNA TGTGCCAGCAGCCCTGGGAGTGCGGGAGGGGATGAGCAGTTCTTC. It translates to CASSPGSAGGDEQFF.

This clone came up once. The chain links TRBV4-1 to TRBJ2-2, with 8 bases lining up with TRBD2. Germline CDR1 MGHRA, CDR2 YSYEKL. This CDR3 is built from 17 residues. V gave up 0 bases and J gave up 2 bases; unmatched junction bases: 5. DNA for the CDR3: TGCGCCAGCAGCCAAGATTCCCGGGGGGGCAACACCGGGGAGCTGTTTTTT. This gives the protein CASSQDSRGGNTGELFF.

The rearrangement joins TRBV7-2 to TRBJ2-7; a possible D gene is TRBD1 (5 bases). From germline, CDR1 is SGHTA and CDR2 FQGNSA. Trimming removed 4 bases at V and 5 bases at J, with 15 bases between. This CDR3 is built from 14 residues. CDR3 bases: TGTGCCAGCAGCTCCCAGGGTGTTCGTGACGAGCAGTACTTC. Amino acid sequence: CASSSQGVRDEQYF.

In its sample, this clone was seen a few times. The chain links TRBV18 to TRBJ1-1, with D perhaps matching TRBD1 (6 bases). Trimming took 2 bases from V and 1 from J, leaving 8 bases between them. Germline V gene sequence: CDR1 KGHSH, CDR2 LQKENI. The CDR3 is 14 amino acids. The CDR3 bases are TGTGCCAGCTCACCAGGCAGGGGGAACACTGAAGCTTTCTTT. This translates into CASSPGRGNTEAFF.

This chain joins TRBV28 and TRBJ2-3, with a weak D call TRBD2 (5 bases). The CDR3 has 15 residues. The V gene's germline CDR1 is MDHEN and CDR2 SYDVKM. The V gene lost 5 bases and the J gene lost 4 bases, with 16 bases spanning the gap. Written as DNA, the CDR3 is TGTGCCAGCAGTGCCCCCGGCACCGGGGCAGATACGCAGTATTTT. This translates into CASSAPGTGADTQYF.

The genes are TRBV2 and TRBJ1-5, with TRBD1 identical over 7 bases. The CDR3 runs to 14 residues. Germline CDR1 and CDR2: SNHLY and FYNNEI. V was pared by 7 bases and J by 0 bases, with 3 bases of the junction left unmatched. The CDR3 sequence: CASNRGNSNQPQHF. The CDR3 DNA reads as TGTGCCAGCAACAGGGGTAATAGCAATCAGCCCCAGCATTTT.

The chain recombines TRBV2 with TRBJ2-2; a possible D gene is TRBD1 (5 bases). In germline, CDR1 is SNHLY, CDR2 FYNNEI. V gave up 5 bases and J gave up 7 bases, with 11 bases separating them. The CDR3 has 13 amino acids. CDR3 coding DNA: TGTGCCAGCAGTATGAGACAGAACGGGGAGCTGTTTTTT. Its translation: CASSMRQNGELFF.

The chain uses TRBV5-4 and TRBJ2-7; the D gene is possibly TRBD2 (6 bases). V was cut by 0 bases and J by 0 bases, with 10 bases left in between. This CDR3 has 15 amino acids. The germline gives CDR1 SGHNT, CDR2 YYREEE (reference sequence). The CDR3 DNA sequence: TGTGCCAGCAGCTTGGTCGCGGGGAGCTCCTACGAGCAGTACTTC. As protein: CASSLVAGSSYEQYF.

The chain uses TRBV11-1 and TRBJ1-1; TRBD1 might be the D (5 bases). CDR1 is SGHAT, CDR2 FQDESV, per germline (reference sequence). The ends were cut back, 1 base at V and 0 bases at J, with 6 bases in the middle. The CDR3 runs to 14 residues. CDR3 coding DNA: TGTGCCAGCAGCTTAGGGGGCTTGAACACTGAAGCTTTCTTT. This sequence encodes CASSLGGLNTEAFF.

The J gene is TRBJ2-2, the V gene TRBV18, with a possible D match to TRBD1 (5 bases). V was clipped by 3 bases and J by 4 bases, with 9 bases between them. The germline V gene has CDR1 KGHSH and CDR2 LQKENI. The length of the CDR3 is 14 residues. CDR3 amino acids: CASSPRQSTGELFF. CDR3 in DNA: TGTGCCAGCTCACCGCGACAGTCCACCGGGGAGCTGTTTTTT.

CDR3 DNA: TGTGCCAGCAGTTCACCGGGACTAGCGGTCGGGACAGATACGCAGTATTTT. Protein product: CASSSPGLAVGTDTQYF. This chain joins TRBV28 and TRBJ2-3; 11 bases fit TRBD2. J gave up 3 bases and V 4 bases, and 9 bases lay outside the gene matches. This CDR3 comprises 17 residues. CDR1 and CDR2 from the germline V gene are MDHEN and SYDVKM.

This chain uses TRBV28 with TRBJ2-7; a weak D match, TRBD1 (5 bases). V lost 2 bases and J 2 bases, leaving 10 bases between the germline ends. Germline lookup yields CDR1 MDHEN and CDR2 SYDVKM. The CDR3 runs 14 residues. This CDR3 reads CASSLAGWAYEQYF. Here the CDR3 DNA reads TGTGCCAGCAGTTTAGCAGGGTGGGCCTACGAGCAGTACTTC.

The rearrangement joins TRBV13 to TRBJ2-6; D is ambiguous. The length of the CDR3 is 15 residues. V dropped 5 bases and J dropped 0 bases, with 8 bases sitting between them. CDR1 is PRHDT and CDR2 is FYEKMQ in the germline V gene (reference sequence). CDR3 sequence (DNA): TGTGCCAGCAGCCTCTACGGCTCTGGGGCCAACGTCCTGACTTTC. It specifies CASSLYGSGANVLTF.

The chain combines TRBV15 with TRBJ2-7; 8 bases match TRBD1. This CDR3 has 15 amino acids. Trimming at V came to 5 bases and at J to 1 base, leaving 7 bases not matched to a gene. From germline, CDR1 is LNHNV and CDR2 YYDKDF (reference sequence). Here the CDR3 DNA reads TGTGCCACCAGCTCCGACAGGGGCTTTTCCTACGAGCAGTACTTC. This translates into CATSSDRGFSYEQYF.

The V call is TRBV6-5, the J call TRBJ1-2; D unresolved. Trimming removed 6 bases from V and 0 bases from J, with 11 bases in between. The CDR3 is made up of 14 amino acids. Germline loops: CDR1 MNHEY, CDR2 SVGAGI. This chain's CDR3 is CASSRTGSNYGYTF. CDR3 DNA sequence: TGTGCCAGCAGCCGGACGGGATCTAACTATGGCTACACCTTC.

The V gene is TRBV6-5, the J gene TRBJ1-5, with TRBD1 matching over 7 bases. The CDR3 runs 15 residues. Germline lookup yields CDR1 MNHEY and CDR2 SVGAGI. The V segment lost 5 bases and the J segment 1 base; nucleotides outside the gene matches: 5. The CDR3 spells CASSQDRRSNQPQHF. DNA for the CDR3: TGTGCCAGCAGTCAGGACAGGAGGAGCAATCAGCCCCAGCATTTT.

This chain uses TRBV13 with TRBJ2-7, with D possibly matching TRBD1 (5 bases). Trimming pared 5 bases from V and 2 bases from J, leaving 7 bases between. The germline gives CDR1 PRHDT, CDR2 FYEKMQ (reference sequence). The CDR3 runs to 12 residues. The CDR3 reads CASSLTAYEQYF. The CDR3 DNA sequence: TGTGCCAGCAGCCTGACAGCCTACGAGCAGTACTTC.

This sequence joins TRBV5-6 and TRBJ1-1, with D perhaps TRBD1 (5 bases). The V end was cut by 4 bases, the J end by 1 base, with 11 bases between. Germline values: CDR1 SGHDT, CDR2 YYEEEE. The CDR3 has 14 residues. The CDR3 protein is CASSPGGTNTEAFF. The CDR3 DNA follows: TGTGCCAGCAGCCCAGGAGGGACGAACACTGAAGCTTTCTTT. The complete variable domain, with remaining parts taken from reference TRBV5-6 and TRBJ1-1, reads DAGVTQSPTHLIKTRGQQVTLRCSPKSGHDTVSWYQQALGQGPQFIFQYYEEEERQRGNFPDRFSGHQFPNYSSELNVNALLLGDSALYLCASSPGGTNTEAFFGQGTRLTVV.

The chain employs TRBV29-1 and TRBJ2-7; the match to TRBD2 covers 14 bases. This CDR3 has 16 amino acids. Trimming removed 7 bases from V and 0 bases from J; junction bases left unmatched: 8. In germline, CDR1 is SQVTM, CDR2 ANQGSEA. CDR3: CSGGLAGVYGSYEQYF. CDR3 coding DNA: TGCAGCGGGGGACTAGCGGGAGTCTATGGCTCCTACGAGCAGTACTTC.

The chain recombines TRBV11-3 with TRBJ1-4; D is possibly TRBD1 (6 bases). Germline-derived CDR1 and CDR2 are SGHNT and YENEEA. CDR3 size: 19 residues. V gave up 4 bases and J gave up 0 bases, with 21 bases separating them. The CDR3 loop is CASSSRTVGSSATNEKLFF. The CDR3, as DNA: TGTGCCAGCAGCTCAAGGACAGTAGGGTCTTCTGCAACTAATGAAAAACTGTTTTTT.